Detailed here is one TCR beta chain. The data were obtained in a study of control samples from healthy donors and cancer patients. Profiled with immunoSEQ multiplex PCR; TCRdb holds only in-frame clones, not every one. The top ten hold 6% to 7% of the sample, which has hundreds of thousands of clones, more than 80% seen once. Germline CDR1 reads LNHDA; CDR2 reads SQIVND (reference sequence). V gave up 5 bases and J gave up 0 bases, with 11 bases separating them. This CDR3 is 15 amino acids long. The sequencing sample was made of PBMCs. This clonotype was sampled from a man aged 40-49 years with head and neck cancer. J is TRBJ1-5 and V is TRBV19; D is undetermined. The CDR3: CASSPVLGSNQPQHF. DNA of the CDR3: TGTGCCAGTAGTCCTGTCTTAGGTAGCAATCAGCCCCAGCATTTT. Full variable domain (rest looked up from reference TRBV19 and TRBJ1-5): DGGITQSPKYLFRKEGQNVTLSCEQNLNHDAMYWYRQDPGQGLRLIYYSQIVNDFQKGDIAEGYSVSREKKESFPLTVTSAQKNPTAFYLCASSPVLGSNQPQHFGDGTRLSIL.